This record covers a single T cell receptor (beta chain). Its cognate antigen is unknown. Patients were diagnosed with urothelial carcinoma, either locally advanced or metastatic. Germline V gives CDR1 SNHLY, CDR2 FYNNEI. Trimming cost V 5 bases and J 4 bases; bases outside gene matches: 7. The CDR3 is 14 residues long. This sample is part of a study of PD-L1 blockade in urothelial cancer. Study in general: Males with bladder-origin urothelial cancer constituted about nine tenths of the roughly 30 patients.

Study-wide findings and caveats: Enhanced expansion of tumor-associated blood clones at 3 weeks characterized durable-benefit patients.

The assay was immunoSEQ multiplex PCR, and TCRdb's table has in-frame clones only and misses some. The sample consists of tens of thousands of clones, roughly 82% of them appearing once. The source material was PBMCs, sampled around atezolizumab (anti-PD-L1) treatment. This rearrangement joins TRBV2 to TRBJ1-2; 7 bases agree with TRBD1. The TCR sequence derives from a man in his 70s with urothelial cancer. Here the CDR3 reads CASSNLSGGYGYTF. The DNA for the CDR3 is TGTGCCAGCAGTAACTTATCAGGGGGCTATGGCTACACCTTC.